This T cell receptor (beta chain) was sequenced in a study of T cells after posttransplantation cyclophosphamide. Cells defined as naive were viable CD3+CD4+ or CD3+CD8+ and CCR7+CD45RA+CD45RO-CD95-CD27+CD28+. To note about this clone: Its antigen remains unknown.

Sequencing used immunoSEQ multiplex PCR; TCRdb keeps in-frame clones, though not all of them. The table lists roughly 2,000 clones, around 94% of them singletons. Germline CDR1 and CDR2: SEHNR and FQNEAQ (reference sequence). The J segment lost 3 bases and the V segment lost 5 bases, leaving 12 bases of the junction unmatched. The CDR3 has 16 residues. Points from the study as a whole: Donor-recipient repertoire similarity was low at 1-2 months, rising over year one. Skin or GI-infiltrating T cells shared few TRB sequences with blood. TRB clonality was highly associated with recipient CMV seropositivity and reactivation.

This TCR was sampled from a woman aged 55-75 years in good health, CMV-negative, and a related stem cell transplant donor. V and J are TRBV7-9 and TRBJ2-7; 8 bases are a match to TRBD1. The sample was naive CD8+ T cells sorted from PBMCs. CDR3 in DNA: TGTGCCAGCAGCGCACAGCCGGGACAGGAGATCTACGAGCAGTACTTC. The encoded protein is CASSAQPGQEIYEQYF.